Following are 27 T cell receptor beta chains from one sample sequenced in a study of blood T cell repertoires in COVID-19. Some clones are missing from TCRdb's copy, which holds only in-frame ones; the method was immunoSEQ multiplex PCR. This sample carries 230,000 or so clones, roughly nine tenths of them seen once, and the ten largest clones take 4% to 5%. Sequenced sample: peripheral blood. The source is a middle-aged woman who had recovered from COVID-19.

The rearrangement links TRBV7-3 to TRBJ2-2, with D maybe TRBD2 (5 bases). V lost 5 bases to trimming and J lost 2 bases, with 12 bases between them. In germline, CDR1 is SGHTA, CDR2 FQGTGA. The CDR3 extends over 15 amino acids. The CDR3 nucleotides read TGTGCCAGCAGCCAGAGGGTGGGAAACACCGGGGAGCTGTTTTTT. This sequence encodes CASSQRVGNTGELFF.

The CDR3 nucleotides are TGTGCCTGGAGTGTACGTTTAACAGGGGGCACTGAAGCTTTCTTT. It is translated as CAWSVRLTGGTEAFF. The chain recombines TRBV30 with TRBJ1-1; 8 nucleotides align to TRBD1. V dropped 0 bases and J dropped 4; count of bases not matched to a gene: 7. This CDR3 is 15 amino acids long. Germline V CDR1 and CDR2: GTSNPN, SVGIG (reference sequence).

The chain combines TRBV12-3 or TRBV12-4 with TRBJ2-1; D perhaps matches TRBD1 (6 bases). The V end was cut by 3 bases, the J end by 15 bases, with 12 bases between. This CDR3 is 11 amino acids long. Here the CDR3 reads CASSLSGASFF. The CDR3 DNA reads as TGTGCCAGCAGTTTGTCAGGGGCATCGTTCTTC.

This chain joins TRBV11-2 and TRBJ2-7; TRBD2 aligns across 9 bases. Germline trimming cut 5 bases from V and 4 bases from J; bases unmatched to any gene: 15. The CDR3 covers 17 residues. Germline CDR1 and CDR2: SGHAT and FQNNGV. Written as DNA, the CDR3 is TGTGCCAGCAGCATTCGGGCGGGGGGGCCAGAAGATTACGAGCAGTACTTC. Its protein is CASSIRAGGPEDYEQYF. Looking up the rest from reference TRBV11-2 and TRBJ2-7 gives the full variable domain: EAGVAQSPRYKIIEKRQSVAFWCNPISGHATLYWYQQILGQGPKLLIQFQNNGVVDDSQLPKDRFSAERLKGVDSTLKIQPAKLEDSAVYLCASSIRAGGPEDYEQYFGPGTRLTVT.

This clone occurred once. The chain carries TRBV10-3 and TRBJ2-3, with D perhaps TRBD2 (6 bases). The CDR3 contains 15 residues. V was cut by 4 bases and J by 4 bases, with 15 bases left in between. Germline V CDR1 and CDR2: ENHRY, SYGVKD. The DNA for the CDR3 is TGTGCCATCAGTGTAGGGGCTAGCGAGGCAGATACGCAGTATTTT. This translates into CAISVGASEADTQYF.

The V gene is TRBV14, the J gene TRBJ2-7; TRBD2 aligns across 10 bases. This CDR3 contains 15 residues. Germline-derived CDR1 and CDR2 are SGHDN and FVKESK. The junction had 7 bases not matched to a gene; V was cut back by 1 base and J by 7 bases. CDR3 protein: CASSQASGRAYEQYV. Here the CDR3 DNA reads TGTGCCAGCAGCCAAGCCAGCGGGAGGGCTTATGAGCAGTACGTC.

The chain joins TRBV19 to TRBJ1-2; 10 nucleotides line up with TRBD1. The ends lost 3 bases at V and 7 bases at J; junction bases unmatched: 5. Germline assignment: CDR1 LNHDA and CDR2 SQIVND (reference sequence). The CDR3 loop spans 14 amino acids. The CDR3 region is CASSIATGGIGYTF. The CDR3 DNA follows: TGTGCCAGTAGTATTGCGACAGGGGGCATTGGCTACACCTTC.

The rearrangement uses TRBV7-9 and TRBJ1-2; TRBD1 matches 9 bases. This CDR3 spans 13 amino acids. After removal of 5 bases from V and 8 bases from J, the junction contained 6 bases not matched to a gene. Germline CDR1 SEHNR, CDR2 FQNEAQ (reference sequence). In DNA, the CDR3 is TGTGCCAGCAGCGTGACAGGGGGAAGGGGCTACACCTTC. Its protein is CASSVTGGRGYTF.

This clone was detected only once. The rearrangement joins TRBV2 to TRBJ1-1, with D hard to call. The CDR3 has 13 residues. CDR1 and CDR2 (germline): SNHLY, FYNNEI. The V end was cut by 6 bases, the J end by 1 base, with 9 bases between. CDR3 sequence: CASSVKQNTEAFF. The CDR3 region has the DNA TGTGCCAGCAGCGTAAAGCAGAACACTGAAGCTTTCTTT.

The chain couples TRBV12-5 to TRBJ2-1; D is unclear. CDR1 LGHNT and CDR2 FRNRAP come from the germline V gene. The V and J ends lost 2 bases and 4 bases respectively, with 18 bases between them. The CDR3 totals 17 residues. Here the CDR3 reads CASGLRPLSGSYNEQFF. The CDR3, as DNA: TGTGCTAGTGGTTTGCGGCCCCTTTCCGGGTCGTACAATGAGCAGTTCTTC.

The CDR3 region has the DNA TGTGCCAGTCGAAACCCGGGGGGGAACTATGGCTACACCTTC. It translates to CASRNPGGNYGYTF. V gene TRBV19 combines with J gene TRBJ1-2, with D perhaps matching TRBD1 (5 bases). The ends were cut back, 8 bases at V and 2 bases at J, with 15 bases in the middle. The CDR3 extends over 14 amino acids. Looked up from germline, CDR1 is LNHDA and CDR2 is SQIVND (reference sequence).

The CDR3 sequence: CSASGTSGKASSYNEQFF. The DNA of the CDR3 is TGCAGTGCTAGTGGGACTAGCGGGAAAGCAAGCTCCTACAATGAGCAGTTCTTC. This chain uses TRBV20-1 with TRBJ2-1; TRBD2 matches at 13 bases. The CDR3 sequence is 18 residues long. V lost 3 bases and J lost 0; bases outside the gene matches: 8. CDR1 is DFQATT and CDR2 is SNEGSKA in the germline V gene (reference sequence).

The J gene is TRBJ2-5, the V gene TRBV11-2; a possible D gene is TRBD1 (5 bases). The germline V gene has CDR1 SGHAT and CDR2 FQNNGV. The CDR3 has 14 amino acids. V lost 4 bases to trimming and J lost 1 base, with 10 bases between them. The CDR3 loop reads CASSSETAQETQYF. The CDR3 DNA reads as TGTGCCAGCAGCTCGGAGACAGCCCAAGAGACCCAGTACTTC. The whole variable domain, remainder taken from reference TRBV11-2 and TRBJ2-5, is EAGVAQSPRYKIIEKRQSVAFWCNPISGHATLYWYQQILGQGPKLLIQFQNNGVVDDSQLPKDRFSAERLKGVDSTLKIQPAKLEDSAVYLCASSSETAQETQYFGPGTRLLVL.

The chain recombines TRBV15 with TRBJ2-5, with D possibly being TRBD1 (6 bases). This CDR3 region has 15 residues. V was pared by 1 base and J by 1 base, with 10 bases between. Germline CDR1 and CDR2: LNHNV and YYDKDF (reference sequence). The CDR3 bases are TGTGCCACCAGCAGAGGACAGGAAGGCCAAGAGACCCAGTACTTC. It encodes CATSRGQEGQETQYF.

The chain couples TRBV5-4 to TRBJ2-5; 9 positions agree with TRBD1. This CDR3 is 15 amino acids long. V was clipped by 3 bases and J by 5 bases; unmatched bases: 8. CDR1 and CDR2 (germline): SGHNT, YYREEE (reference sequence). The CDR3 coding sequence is TGTGCCAGCAGCTGGAGAACAGGGGGCGGGGAGACCCAGTACTTC. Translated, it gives CASSWRTGGGETQYF.

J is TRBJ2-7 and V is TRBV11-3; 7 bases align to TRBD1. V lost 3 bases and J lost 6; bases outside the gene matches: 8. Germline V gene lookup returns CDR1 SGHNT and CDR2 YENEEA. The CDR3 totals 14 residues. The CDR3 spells CASSFLRGLGEQYV. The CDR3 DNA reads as TGTGCCAGCAGCTTTCTAAGGGGGCTGGGCGAGCAGTACGTC.

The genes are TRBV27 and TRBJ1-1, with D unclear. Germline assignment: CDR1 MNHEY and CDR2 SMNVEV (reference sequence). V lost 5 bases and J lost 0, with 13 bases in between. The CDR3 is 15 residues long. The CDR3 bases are TGTGCCAGCAGTCCCTTCGGAGGGATGAACACTGAAGCTTTCTTT. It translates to CASSPFGGMNTEAFF.

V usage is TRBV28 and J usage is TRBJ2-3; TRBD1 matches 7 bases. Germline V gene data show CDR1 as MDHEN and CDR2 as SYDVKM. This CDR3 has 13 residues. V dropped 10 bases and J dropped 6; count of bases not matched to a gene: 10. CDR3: CAIGDRAVDTQYF. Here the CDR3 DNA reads TGTGCCATCGGAGACAGGGCCGTCGATACGCAGTATTTT.

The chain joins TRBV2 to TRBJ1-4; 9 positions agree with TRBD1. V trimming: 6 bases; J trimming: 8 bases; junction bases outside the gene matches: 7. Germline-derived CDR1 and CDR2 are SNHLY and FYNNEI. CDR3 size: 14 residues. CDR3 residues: CASRRDRVKEKLFF. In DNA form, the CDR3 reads TGTGCCAGCAGACGGGACAGGGTTAAGGAAAAACTGTTTTTT.

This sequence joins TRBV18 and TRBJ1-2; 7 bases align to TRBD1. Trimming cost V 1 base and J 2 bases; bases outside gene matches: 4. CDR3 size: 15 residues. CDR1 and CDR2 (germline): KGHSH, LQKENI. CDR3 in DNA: TGTGCCAGCTCACCACAAGGGACAGCAAACTATGGCTACACCTTC. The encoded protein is CASSPQGTANYGYTF. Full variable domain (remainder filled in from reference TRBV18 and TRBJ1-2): NAGVMQNPRHLVRRRGQEARLRCSPMKGHSHVYWYRQLPEEGLKFMVYLQKENIIDESGMPKERFSAEFPKEGPSILRIQQVVRGDSAAYFCASSPQGTANYGYTFGSGTRLTVV.

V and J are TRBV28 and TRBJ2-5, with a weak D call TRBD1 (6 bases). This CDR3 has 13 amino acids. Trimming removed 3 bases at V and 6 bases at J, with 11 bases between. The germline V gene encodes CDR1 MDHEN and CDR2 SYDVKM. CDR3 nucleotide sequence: TGTGCCAGCAGTTTGCAGGGGCGGAAGACCCAGTACTTC. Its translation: CASSLQGRKTQYF.

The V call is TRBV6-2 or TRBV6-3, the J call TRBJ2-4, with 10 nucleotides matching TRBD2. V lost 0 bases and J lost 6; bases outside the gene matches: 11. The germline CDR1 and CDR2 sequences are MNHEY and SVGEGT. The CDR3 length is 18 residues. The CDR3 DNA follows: TGTGCCAGCAGTTACTCTACAACCCTAGCGGGAGAGACAAACATTCAGTACTTC. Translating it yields CASSYSTTLAGETNIQYF.

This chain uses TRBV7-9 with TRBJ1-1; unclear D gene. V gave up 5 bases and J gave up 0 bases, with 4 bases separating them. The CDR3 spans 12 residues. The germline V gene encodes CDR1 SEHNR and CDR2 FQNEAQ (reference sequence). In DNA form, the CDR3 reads TGTGCCAGCAGCCGGTTGAACACTGAAGCTTTCTTT. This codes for CASSRLNTEAFF.

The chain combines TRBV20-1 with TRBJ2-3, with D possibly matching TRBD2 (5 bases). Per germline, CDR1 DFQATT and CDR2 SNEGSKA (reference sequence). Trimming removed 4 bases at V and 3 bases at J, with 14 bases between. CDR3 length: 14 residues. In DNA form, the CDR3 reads TGCAGTGCTATTGATTCGGGGAGAACAGATACGCAGTATTTT. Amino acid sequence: CSAIDSGRTDTQYF.

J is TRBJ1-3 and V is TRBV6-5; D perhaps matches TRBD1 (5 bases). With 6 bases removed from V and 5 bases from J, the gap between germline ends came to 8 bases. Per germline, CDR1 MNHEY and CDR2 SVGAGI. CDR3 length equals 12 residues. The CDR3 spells CASRAGRNTIYF. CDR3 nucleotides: TGTGCCAGCAGGGCAGGGAGAAACACCATATATTTT.

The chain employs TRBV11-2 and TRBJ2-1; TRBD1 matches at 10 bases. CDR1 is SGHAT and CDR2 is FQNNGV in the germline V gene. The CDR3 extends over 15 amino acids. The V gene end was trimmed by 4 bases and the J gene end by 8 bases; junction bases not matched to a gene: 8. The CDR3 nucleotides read TGTGCCAGCAGCTACCCGGGACAGGGGCTGGATGAGCAGTTCTTC. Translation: CASSYPGQGLDEQFF.

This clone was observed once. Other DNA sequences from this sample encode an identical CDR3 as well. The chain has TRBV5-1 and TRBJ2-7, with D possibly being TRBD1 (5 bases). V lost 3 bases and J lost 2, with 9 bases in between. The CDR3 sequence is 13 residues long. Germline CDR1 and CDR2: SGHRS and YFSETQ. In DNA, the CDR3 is TGCGCCAGCAGCTCTGGACAAACCTACGAGCAGTACTTC. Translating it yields CASSSGQTYEQYF.